This T cell receptor (beta chain) was identified during a study of post-analysis software for immune sequencing data. The overall study: Included among the disease courses, which were recorded for the cohort, were relapsing-remitting, secondary progressive and progressive-relapsing multiple sclerosis. Study-level findings and limits: The study found significantly lower normalized Chao1 diversity in multiple sclerosis patients than in controls. Pronounced co-clustering by F measure was evident among identically batched samples.

Incorporated into the TCR beta cDNA libraries were unique molecular identifiers, which served to reduce PCR and sequencing biases. TCRdb reprocessed the PCR reads via MiXCR and lists one record per CDR3 protein. The sample has 740,000 or so distinct CDR3 sequences, around 50% seen once; the top ten hold approximately 4.5%. This clonotype has more than one count but fewer than ten. The target antigen is unknown. The clonotype comes from a girl between 5 and 17 years old with multiple sclerosis. The source material was blood.

CDR3 bases: TGTGCCAGCACACGGGGCGGAAGCTCCTACAATGAGCAGTTCTTC. Protein sequence: CASTRGGSSYNEQFF. The chain uses TRBV6-5 and TRBJ2-1, with D possibly called TRBD1 or TRBD2 (5 bases each). Germline CDR1 reads MNHEY; CDR2 reads SVGAGI. V was shortened by 7 bases and J by 0 bases, with 13 bases between the two germline ends. This CDR3 has 15 residues.